Following are 12 T cell receptor beta chains from one sample sequenced in a study of blood T cell repertoires in COVID-19. Clones were sequenced by immunoSEQ multiplex PCR, and TCRdb holds only the in-frame ones, with some missing. The sample lists about 100,000 clones; more than 70% were seen once. The sample taken for sequencing was peripheral blood. Source of these receptors: a human donor in a cohort sampled during active COVID-19.

This chain links TRBV5-1 with TRBJ1-2; unclear D gene. The germline CDR1 and CDR2 sequences are SGHRS and YFSETQ. V was shortened by 0 bases and J by 4 bases, with 16 bases between the two germline ends. This CDR3 contains 16 residues. This chain's CDR3 is CASSLDTRGASYGYTF. The CDR3 DNA reads as TGCGCCAGCAGCTTGGATACTCGGGGAGCCAGCTATGGCTACACCTTC.

CDR3 nucleotide sequence: TGTGCCAGCAAACCCTGGGAGGGTGATGGGGCCAACGTCCTGACTTTC. Translated, it gives CASKPWEGDGANVLTF. The rearrangement links TRBV2 to TRBJ2-6, with 7 bases that match TRBD2. The CDR3 has 16 amino acids. CDR1 and CDR2 from the germline V gene are SNHLY and FYNNEI. With V trimmed by 7 bases and J by 3 bases, 9 bases remained unmatched.

The chain recombines TRBV7-2 with TRBJ2-1, with D tentatively TRBD2 (7 bases). V shed 5 bases and J shed 3 bases, with 14 bases lying between them. Germline V gene data show CDR1 as SGHTA and CDR2 as FQGNSA. This CDR3 has 15 residues. The CDR3 loop reads CASSQGLAVYNEQFF. The CDR3 coding sequence is TGTGCCAGCAGCCAGGGGCTAGCGGTCTACAATGAGCAGTTCTTC.

This clone was counted between two and nine times. J is TRBJ1-3 and V is TRBV6-5; D is uncertain. V gave up 8 bases and J gave up 0 bases, with 14 bases separating them. The CDR3 contains 15 residues. Germline-derived CDR1 and CDR2 are MNHEY and SVGAGI. CDR3 DNA sequence: TGTGCCAGCGGGAGGGCAGCCAGCTCTGGAAACACCATATATTTT. Translating it yields CASGRAASSGNTIYF.

This clone was recorded only once. The genes are TRBV18 and TRBJ2-3; D may be TRBD2 (6 bases). This CDR3 contains 15 residues. Germline V CDR1 and CDR2: KGHSH, LQKENI. Trimming left V 5 bases short and J 1 base short, with 13 bases between. CDR3 region: CASSSPGLRTDTQYF. CDR3 bases: TGTGCCAGCTCATCTCCGGGACTCCGCACAGATACGCAGTATTTT.

V usage is TRBV28 and J usage is TRBJ2-2, with 8 bases lining up with TRBD1. The CDR3 runs to 15 residues. The germline V gene encodes CDR1 MDHEN and CDR2 SYDVKM. Unmatched junction bases numbered 10, after V lost 7 bases and J lost 6 bases. CDR3 in DNA: TGTGCCAGCAACCTACAGGGGGGAATTCCCGGGGAGCTGTTTTTT. Translating gives CASNLQGGIPGELFF. The entire variable domain, with the rest obtained from reference TRBV28 and TRBJ2-2, is as follows: DVKVTQSSRYLVKRTGEKVFLECVQDMDHENMFWYRQDPGLGLRLIYFSYDVKMKEKGDIPEGYSVSREKKERFSLILESASTNQTSMYLCASNLQGGIPGELFFGEGSRLTVL.

This chain connects TRBV10-3 to TRBJ1-2; 12 positions match TRBD1. The germline CDR1 and CDR2 sequences are ENHRY and SYGVKD. There are 14 residues in the CDR3. After removal of 8 bases from V and 8 bases from J, the junction contained 9 bases not matched to a gene. The CDR3 region has the DNA TGTGCCATCCGAGAGGGACAGGGGGCAATCGGCTACACCTTC. As protein: CAIREGQGAIGYTF.

A word on this clone: Germline and junction disagree at one end, which may indicate a read error. V and J are TRBV6-5 and TRBJ1-5, with 8 bases identical to TRBD1. The germline gives CDR1 MNHEY, CDR2 SVGAGI. The CDR3 runs 12 residues. The CDR3 here is CASRSGTGPPRF. In DNA, the CDR3 is TGTGCCAGCAGATCCGGGACAGGCCCTCCCCGGTTT.

The chain carries TRBV9 and TRBJ2-1, with unresolved D. The length of the CDR3 is 12 residues. CDR1 is SGDLS, CDR2 YYNGEE, per germline. V was pared by 5 bases and J by 2 bases, with 5 bases between. The CDR3, as DNA: TGTGCCAGCAGTCGCGCCTACAATGAGCAGTTCTTC. Translation gives CASSRAYNEQFF.

This clone showed up just a few times. The rearrangement joins TRBV11-2 to TRBJ1-6; 8 bases agree with TRBD1. Trimming at V came to 3 bases and at J to 14 bases, leaving 9 bases not matched to a gene. CDR3 length equals 14 residues. The germline CDR1 and CDR2 sequences are SGHAT and FQNNGV. The CDR3 coding sequence is TGTGCCAGCAGCTTGGGGACAGGAGCCTTCACCCTCCACTTT. Amino acids: CASSLGTGAFTLHF.

The chain combines TRBV5-6 with TRBJ1-1; unclear D gene. The CDR3 runs to 15 residues. The V gene's germline CDR1 is SGHDT and CDR2 YYEEEE. V lost 4 bases and J 2 bases, leaving 15 bases between the germline ends. CDR3 sequence: CASSPRRRGNTEAFF. The CDR3 DNA follows: TGTGCCAGCAGCCCCCGACGGCGGGGAAACACTGAAGCTTTCTTT.

This clone was observed once. For the CDR3, the DNA is TGTGCCAGCAGTGAAACAGGGGGTGGAAACACCATATATTTT. Amino acid sequence: CASSETGGGNTIYF. This chain links TRBV6-1 with TRBJ1-3; 8 bases align to TRBD1. The J segment lost 3 bases and the V segment lost 2 bases, leaving 0 bases of the junction unmatched. This CDR3 is 14 amino acids long. Germline values: CDR1 MNHNS, CDR2 SASEGT.